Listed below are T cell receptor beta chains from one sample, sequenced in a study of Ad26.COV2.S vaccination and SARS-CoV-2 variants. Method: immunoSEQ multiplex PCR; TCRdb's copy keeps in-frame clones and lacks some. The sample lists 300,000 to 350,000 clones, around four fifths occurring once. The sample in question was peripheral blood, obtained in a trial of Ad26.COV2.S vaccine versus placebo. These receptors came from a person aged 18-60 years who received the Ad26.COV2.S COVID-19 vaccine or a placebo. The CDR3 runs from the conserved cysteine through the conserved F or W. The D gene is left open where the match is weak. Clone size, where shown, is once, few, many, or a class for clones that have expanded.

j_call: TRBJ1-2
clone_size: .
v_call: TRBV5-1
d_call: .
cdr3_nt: TGCGCCAGCAGTCCGGGCCCTAACTATGGCTACACCTTC
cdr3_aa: CASSPGPNYGYTF

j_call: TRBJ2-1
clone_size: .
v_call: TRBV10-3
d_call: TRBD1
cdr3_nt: TGTGCCATCAGCCGACAGGGGGACTACAATGAGCAGTTCTTC
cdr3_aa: CAISRQGDYNEQFF

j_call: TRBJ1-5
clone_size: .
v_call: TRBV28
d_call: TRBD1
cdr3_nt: TGTGTCGCGCTTAAACCGGGACAGGGGAGGGTGGCAGCCCAGCATTTT
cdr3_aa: CVALKPGQGRVAAQHF

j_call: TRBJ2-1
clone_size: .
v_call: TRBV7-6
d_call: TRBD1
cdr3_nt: TGTGCCAGCAGCTTAGGTCAGGGGGAGTTCTTC
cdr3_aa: CASSLGQGEFF

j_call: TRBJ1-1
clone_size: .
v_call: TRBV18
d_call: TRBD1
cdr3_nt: TGTGCCAGCTCACAAAGACAGGGGGCGCACACTGAAGCTTTCTTT
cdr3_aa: CASSQRQGAHTEAFF

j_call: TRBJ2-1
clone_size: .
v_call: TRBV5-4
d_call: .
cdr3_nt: TGTGCCAGCAGCTTGGCCATGGGGGACCCGGGGTATGAGCAGTTCTTC
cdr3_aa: CASSLAMGDPGYEQFF

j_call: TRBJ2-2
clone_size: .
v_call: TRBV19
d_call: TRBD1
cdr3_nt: TGTGCCAGTAGTATAGGTAGAACCAGGGGGCTGGACCCCGGGGAGCTGTTTTTT
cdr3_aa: CASSIGRTRGLDPGELFF

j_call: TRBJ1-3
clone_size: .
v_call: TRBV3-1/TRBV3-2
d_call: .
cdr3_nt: TGTGCCAGCAGCCAAGGGGCCCGCGCTGGAAACACCATATATTTT
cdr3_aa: CASSQGARAGNTIYF

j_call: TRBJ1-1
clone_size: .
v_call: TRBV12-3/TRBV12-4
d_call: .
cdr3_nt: TGTGCCAGCAGCCGTAACACTGAAGCTTTCTTT
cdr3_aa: CASSRNTEAFF

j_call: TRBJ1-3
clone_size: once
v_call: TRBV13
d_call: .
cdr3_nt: TGTGCCAGCAGCATTCTTAGAAACACCATATATTTT
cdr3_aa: CASSILRNTIYF

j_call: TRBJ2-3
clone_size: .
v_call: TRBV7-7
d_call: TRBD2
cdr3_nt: TGTGCCAGCAGCGCTAGCGGGGGGTGGACAGATACGCAGTATTTT
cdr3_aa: CASSASGGWTDTQYF

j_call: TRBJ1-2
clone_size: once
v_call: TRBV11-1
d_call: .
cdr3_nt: TGTGCCAGCAGCTTAGCGGGGGGCTATGGCTACACCTTC
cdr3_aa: CASSLAGGYGYTF

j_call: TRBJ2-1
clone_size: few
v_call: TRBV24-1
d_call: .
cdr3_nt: TGTGCCACCAGTGACCCCCTGGCAGACAATGAGCAGTTCTTC
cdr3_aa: CATSDPLADNEQFF

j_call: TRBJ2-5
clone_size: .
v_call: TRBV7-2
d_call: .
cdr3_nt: TGTGCCAGCAGCCCCGCAGCGACAGAGACCCAGTACTTC
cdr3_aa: CASSPAATETQYF

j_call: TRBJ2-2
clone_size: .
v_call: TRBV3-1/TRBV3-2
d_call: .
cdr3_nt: TGTGCCAGCAGCCAAGGCGCCAGGGCCGGGGAGCTGTTTTTT
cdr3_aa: CASSQGARAGELFF

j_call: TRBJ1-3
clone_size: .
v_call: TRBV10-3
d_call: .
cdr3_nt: TGTGCCATCACCCCTCATGAAGGAAACACCATATATTTT
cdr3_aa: CAITPHEGNTIYF

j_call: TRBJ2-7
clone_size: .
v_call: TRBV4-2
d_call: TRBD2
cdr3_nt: TGTGCCAGCAGCCCGTCTCCGGGACTAGCGGGTGAATACGAGCAGTACTTC
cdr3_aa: CASSPSPGLAGEYEQYF

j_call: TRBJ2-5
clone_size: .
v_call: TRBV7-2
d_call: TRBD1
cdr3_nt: TGTGCCAGCAGCGAACTCCGGGACAGGGGGTTTGAGACCCAGTACTTC
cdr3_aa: CASSELRDRGFETQYF

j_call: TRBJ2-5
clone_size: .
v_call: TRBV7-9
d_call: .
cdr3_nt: TGTGCCAGCAGCGGATTGGACCGTCGAGGGACCCAGTACTTC
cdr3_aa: CASSGLDRRGTQYF

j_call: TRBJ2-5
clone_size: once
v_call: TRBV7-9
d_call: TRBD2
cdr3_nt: TGTGCCAGCAGCTTAGGACTAGCGGGGGGCCAAGAGACCCAGTACTTC
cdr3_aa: CASSLGLAGGQETQYF